This T cell receptor beta chain was sequenced for a study of CD8 T cells in ankylosing spondylitis. Study findings and constraints: Clones linked with disease were CD8+ and fairly uncommon in the peripheral blood. Earlier reports found some motif variants in synovial fluid and blood in reactive arthritis. Characteristic, it appeared, of ankylosing spondylitis blood was a TCR beta motif of about eight highly homologous variants.

Researchers built TCR beta libraries using quantitative 5'-RACE with molecular barcodes. TCRdb fed the 5' RACE reads into MiXCR, producing one record per CDR3 protein. This sample yields hundreds of thousands of distinct CDR3 sequences, of which 12% are seen a single time; 0.51% belongs to the top ten. Comment on this clonotype: Its target is unknown.

The V gene lost 4 bases and the J gene lost 7 bases, with 13 bases spanning the gap. The CDR3 is made up of 13 amino acids. The germline gives CDR1 KGHDR, CDR2 SFDVKD. The genes are TRBV24-1 and TRBJ2-7; D remains unclear. This receptor was identified in a male donor with ankylosing spondylitis. The sequencing sample was made of blood, either unsorted or a sorted T cell fraction (not recorded which). The CDR3 coding sequence is TGTGCCACCAGTGACCGAGACAAGATTGAGCAGTACTTC. This translates into CATSDRDKIEQYF.